The 11 T cell receptor beta chains below all came from one sample that was sequenced in a study of T cells after yellow fever vaccination. TCRdb redid the calling of the 5' RACE reads with MiXCR, one entry per CDR3 protein. The sample carries 150,000 to 200,000 distinct CDR3 sequences, 11% recorded once. This specimen was CD8+ T cells sorted from PBMCs, taken 15 days after the yellow fever booster vaccination. These receptors all stem from a young man who received the YFV17D yellow fever vaccine.

In its sample, this clonotype was seen many times. The chain links TRBV6-5 to TRBJ2-1; 10 nucleotides line up with TRBD1. Per germline, CDR1 MNHEY and CDR2 SVGAGI. J gave up 8 bases and V 4 bases, and 8 bases lay outside the gene matches. This CDR3 comprises 15 residues. The CDR3 sequence is CASSWGQGLVDEQFF. The DNA for the CDR3 is TGTGCCAGCAGTTGGGGACAGGGGCTTGTCGATGAGCAGTTCTTC.

This clonotype has at least ten counts. The chain couples TRBV4-3 to TRBJ2-7, with a tentative D call TRBD2 (6 bases). V was trimmed by 0 bases and J by 6 bases, leaving 9 bases between them. The CDR3 covers 13 residues. Germline CDR1 reads LGHNA; CDR2 reads YSLEER. In DNA, the CDR3 is TGCGCCAGCAGCCAAGACGGAGGGGTCGAGCAGTACGTC. The encoded protein is CASSQDGGVEQYV.

This chain joins TRBV20-1 and TRBJ2-3; D call uncertain. The germline gives CDR1 DFQATT, CDR2 SNEGSKA (reference sequence). V was trimmed by 1 base and J by 2 bases, leaving 22 bases between them. The CDR3 spans 18 residues. Written as DNA, the CDR3 is TGCAGTGCTAGAGCTCTAGAAGTGAGCGTCTATCCCACAGATACGCAGTATTTT. It yields the protein CSARALEVSVYPTDTQYF.

This clonotype was counted ten times or more. The junction differs from germline at one of its ends, possibly a read error. DNA of the CDR3: TGTGCCAGCAGTTACATTGGGGGGGGACAGCCAGAGACGCTGTGCTTC. It translates to CASSYIGGGQPETLCF. J is TRBJ2-1 and V is TRBV6-2 or TRBV6-3; D may correspond to TRBD1 or TRBD2 (7 bases each). The CDR3 covers 16 residues. Germline V gene data show CDR1 as MNHEY and CDR2 as SVGEGT.

A remark on this clonotype: The CDR3 end shows no conserved phenylalanine or tryptophan, and so a read error is likely. The chain couples TRBV15 to TRBJ2-1; 9 nucleotides agree with TRBD2. Germline V gene data show CDR1 as LNHNV and CDR2 as YYDKDF (reference sequence). This CDR3 is built from 17 residues. After removal of 0 bases from V and 7 bases from J, the junction contained 10 bases not matched to a gene. This chain's CDR3 is CATSRDLGLALWNEQFS. CDR3 bases: TGTGCCACCAGCAGAGATCTGGGACTAGCATTGTGGAATGAGCAGTTCTCC.

This chain links TRBV5-1 with TRBJ1-1; TRBD1 agrees at 9 bases. V was clipped by 4 bases and J by 0 bases; unmatched bases: 13. The CDR3 is 18 residues long. The germline V gene encodes CDR1 SGHRS and CDR2 YFSETQ. The CDR3 DNA follows: TGCGCCAGCAGCGCGGGACAGGGACTTAATCATTTGAACACTGAAGCTTTCTTT. It encodes CASSAGQGLNHLNTEAFF. The full variable domain, completed using reference TRBV5-1 and TRBJ1-1, is KAGVTQTPRYLIKTRGQQVTLSCSPISGHRSVSWYQQTPGQGLQFLFEYFSETQRNKGNFPGRFSGRQFSNSRSEMNVSTLELGDSALYLCASSAGQGLNHLNTEAFFGQGTRLTVV.

The rearrangement links TRBV15 to TRBJ2-3; TRBD2 aligns across 9 bases. J was trimmed by 2 bases and V by 3 bases; bases with no gene match: 6. This CDR3 has 16 amino acids. In germline, CDR1 is LNHNV, CDR2 YYDKDF (reference sequence). The CDR3 DNA reads TGTGCCACCAGCAGTCCGGGACTAGCTTCCACAGATACGCAGTATTTT. Translating it yields CATSSPGLASTDTQYF. The full variable domain, in which reference TRBV15 and TRBJ2-3 provide the parts outside the CDR3, is DAMVIQNPRYQVTQFGKPVTLSCSQTLNHNVMYWYQQKSSQAPKLLFHYYDKDFNNEADTPDNFQSRRPNTSFCFLDIRSPGLGDTAMYLCATSSPGLASTDTQYFGPGTRLTVL.

This chain connects TRBV12-3 or TRBV12-4 to TRBJ2-7; D possibly corresponds to TRBD1 (6 bases). The CDR3 covers 17 residues. Trimming took 8 bases from V and 0 from J, leaving 23 bases between them. The CDR3 spells CASRSSLSGDSSYEQYF. Written as DNA, the CDR3 is TGTGCCAGCCGTAGTAGTCTATCAGGGGATTCCTCCTACGAGCAGTACTTC.

This clonotype showed up just a few times. V gene TRBV4-1 combines with J gene TRBJ2-3, with a possible D match to TRBD1 (5 bases). The CDR3 has 16 amino acids. Germline V lookup: CDR1 MGHRA, CDR2 YSYEKL. The ends were cut back, 0 bases at V and 3 bases at J, with 13 bases in the middle. The CDR3, as DNA: TGCGCCAGCAGCCAAGAGGACACCATCGGGACAGATACGCAGTATTTT. It codes for CASSQEDTIGTDTQYF.

The rearrangement uses TRBV20-1 and TRBJ2-3, with 8 bases aligning to TRBD1. This CDR3 is built from 15 residues. Germline V lookup: CDR1 DFQATT, CDR2 SNEGSKA (reference sequence). The V and J ends lost 1 base and 5 bases, in that order; junction bases with no gene match: 8. The chain's CDR3 is CSARVDRGPQDTQYF. The CDR3 DNA reads as TGCAGTGCTAGAGTTGACAGGGGCCCACAAGATACGCAGTATTTT.

In its sample, this clonotype was seen a few times. The chain has TRBV5-1 and TRBJ2-3, with a possible D match to TRBD1 (6 bases). Between the trimmed V and J ends, which lost 5 bases and 6 bases, there was a span of 28 bases. Per germline, CDR1 SGHRS and CDR2 YFSETQ. The CDR3 is made up of 18 amino acids. As DNA, the CDR3 is TGCGCCAGCAGTTACTTCCAACAGGGAGAGGACACACAGGATACGCAGTATTTT. Translated: CASSYFQQGEDTQDTQYF.